This T cell receptor (beta chain) is from a study of T cell responses to AZD1222 COVID-19 vaccine. Overall study: Pooling covered second doses at about 4 or about 12 weeks. Notes on the study in general: Regions left unmutated in variants are reportedly the target of nearly half of spike-specific TCRs.

With respect to this clone: Its target is unknown.

The CDR3 is 14 amino acids. The ends were cut back, 5 bases at V and 0 bases at J, with 7 bases in the middle. Germline loops: CDR1 KGHSH, CDR2 LQKENI. Assay: immunoSEQ multiplex PCR; the TCRdb copy retains only in-frame clones and omits some. This repertoire shows roughly 190,000 clones, 85% to 95% found once; its top ten account for 1% to 1.5%. The rearrangement links TRBV18 to TRBJ1-4; perhaps TRBD1 as D (5 bases). This sample comprised peripheral blood, obtained on day 0 of AZD1222 vaccination. The clonotype comes from an adult in good health. The CDR3 loop reads CASSDSTTNEKLFF. Written as DNA, the CDR3 is TGTGCCAGCTCAGACAGCACAACTAATGAAAAACTGTTTTTT.